The source of this TCR beta chain is a study of cytomegalovirus exposure and HLA in healthy donors. Study-wide context: HLA-typed donors contributed about 85 million unique TCRs, which were held in an early data release.

The study's findings and limits: In all likelihood, a cluster of highly shared sequence variants was a sequencing artifact. Cytomegalovirus-associated status was assigned to fewer than 200 TCR beta chains.

Germline V lookup: CDR1 MRHNA, CDR2 SNTAGT. The CDR3 is made up of 12 amino acids. Unmatched junction bases numbered 5, after V lost 11 bases and J lost 4 bases. This clone appeared once. Antigen unknown. The PCR made use of 60 Vbeta and 13 Jbeta primers. Data came from immunoSEQ multiplex PCR; TCRdb stores just in-frame clones and leaves some out. Of some 160,000 clones listed, around 79% are singletons. The clonotype originates from a woman aged 40 to 49 in good health and CMV-seronegative. The gene calls are TRBV6-4 and TRBJ2-1; 7 positions agree with TRBD2. Material for sequencing was PBMCs. The CDR3 spells CASRGEYNEQFF. The CDR3 DNA reads as TGTGCCTCCCGGGGGGAGTACAATGAGCAGTTCTTC.